Presented here are 5 T cell receptor beta chains from one specimen sequenced in a study of CD8+ T cells in alopecia areata. In each case, RNA was isolated and then reverse transcribed into cDNA as the sequencing template. The method was immunoSEQ multiplex PCR; TCRdb's version includes in-frame clones alone and lacks a portion of them. The sample carries some 150,000 clones, around half recorded once. The sample here was CD8+ T cells sorted from blood, taken at week 0. These TCRs come from a human donor with alopecia areata.

This chain connects TRBV5-6 to TRBJ2-2; D is uncertain. Looked up from germline, CDR1 is SGHDT and CDR2 is YYEEEE. Trimming left V 1 base short and J 10 bases short, with 11 bases between. The CDR3 runs 13 residues. CDR3 DNA: TGTGCCAGCAGCTTGAGGGCCTTCTCGGAGCTGTTTTTT. Protein: CASSLRAFSELFF.

V is TRBV5-6 and J is TRBJ1-1; D remains unclear. The ends were cut back, 2 bases at V and 6 bases at J, with 14 bases in the middle. Germline V gene data show CDR1 as SGHDT and CDR2 as YYEEEE. This CDR3 is built from 14 residues. The CDR3 here is CASSLGPPRAEAFF. CDR3 nucleotides: TGTGCCAGCAGCTTAGGCCCCCCGAGGGCTGAAGCTTTCTTT.

The V gene is TRBV13, the J gene TRBJ1-2; tentative D call: TRBD1 (5 bases). Germline CDR1 reads PRHDT; CDR2 reads FYEKMQ (reference sequence). The length of the CDR3 is 12 residues. Trimming cost V 2 bases and J 5 bases, with 6 bases left between them. The CDR3 DNA reads TGTGCCAGCAGCTTAAGGGGTTATGGCTACACCTTC. Its translation is CASSLRGYGYTF.

This clone was detected once. The chain carries TRBV30 and TRBJ2-7, with TRBD1 identical over 11 bases. V trimming: 4 bases; J trimming: 6 bases; junction bases outside the gene matches: 8. The CDR3 runs 14 residues. Germline values: CDR1 GTSNPN, CDR2 SVGIG (reference sequence). The CDR3 sequence is CAWTQTGTGGEQYF. The CDR3 DNA reads as TGTGCCTGGACCCAAACCGGGACAGGGGGCGAGCAGTACTTC.

This clone was picked up one time. This chain joins TRBV7-9 and TRBJ1-1, with TRBD1 as a possible D gene (5 bases). V lost 5 bases and J 1 base, leaving 17 bases between the germline ends. Germline CDR1 reads SEHNR; CDR2 reads FQNEAQ (reference sequence). The CDR3 extends over 16 amino acids. CDR3 in DNA: TGTGCCAGCAGCCCCGACAGAGCGGTAGGGAACACTGAAGCTTTCTTT. Translating it yields CASSPDRAVGNTEAFF.